This T cell receptor beta chain was identified during a study of T cell changes during pregnancy in multiple sclerosis. This clone was seen more than once but under ten times. Assay: immunoSEQ multiplex PCR; the TCRdb copy retains only in-frame clones and omits some. The sample contains 60,000 to 70,000 clones, around 92% of which appear only once. Sequencing was performed on peripheral blood, taken in the third trimester of pregnancy. This TCR was recovered from a female donor in good health, enrolled as a control in a pregnancy study.

The CDR3 is CASIPTGKDTQYF. CDR3 nucleotides: TGTGCCAGCATCCCAACAGGGAAAGATACGCAGTATTTT. The chain recombines TRBV7-9 with TRBJ2-3; D possibly corresponds to TRBD1 (6 bases). This CDR3 region has 13 residues. The V gene lost 7 bases and the J gene lost 5 bases, with 13 bases spanning the gap. The germline V gene encodes CDR1 SEHNR and CDR2 FQNEAQ (reference sequence).